This T cell receptor (beta chain) came from a study of cytomegalovirus exposure and HLA in healthy donors. Study-level findings and limits: Sequencing depth roughly uniform across donors was assumed in presence/absence analyses.

The CDR3 length is 13 residues. V was clipped by 7 bases and J by 4 bases; unmatched bases: 6. Germline CDR1 is SQVTM and CDR2 is ANQGSEA. The PCR used 60 Vbeta and 13 Jbeta primers. TCRdb keeps only in-frame clones here, not all; method: immunoSEQ multiplex PCR. The sample contains 170,000 or so clones, 77% of which appear only once. As concerns this clone: What it recognizes is unknown.

The clonotype originates from a woman aged 30 to 39 in good health and CMV-seronegative. Material: PBMCs. The rearrangement joins TRBV29-1 to TRBJ1-1; 10 bases are a match to TRBD1. The CDR3 region is CSARDRGSTEAFF. CDR3 nucleotides: TGCAGCGCCCGGGACAGGGGATCCACTGAAGCTTTCTTT.